The present T cell receptor beta chain was sequenced within a study of T cell responses to AZD1222 COVID-19 vaccine. To note about this clone: Its matching antigen is unknown.

General observations from the study: The donor cohort was predominantly white British with a female majority, and clonal diversity may have been underestimated.

Sequencing used immunoSEQ multiplex PCR; TCRdb keeps in-frame clones, though not all of them. The sample yields 130,000 to 150,000 clones, roughly four fifths seen once. From germline, CDR1 is SGHRS and CDR2 YFSETQ. With 6 bases clipped from V and 8 bases from J, the junction kept 10 bases outside the gene matches. The CDR3 is 13 amino acids. This TCR derives from an adult in good health. The specimen was peripheral blood, collected on day 0 of MenACWY control vaccination. The gene calls are TRBV5-1 and TRBJ1-1, with 7 bases aligning to TRBD1. The CDR3 loop is CASMPGDRGEAFF. In DNA, the CDR3 is TGCGCCAGCATGCCCGGGGACAGAGGCGAAGCTTTCTTT. Full variable domain (remainder filled in from reference TRBV5-1 and TRBJ1-1): KAGVTQTPRYLIKTRGQQVTLSCSPISGHRSVSWYQQTPGQGLQFLFEYFSETQRNKGNFPGRFSGRQFSNSRSEMNVSTLELGDSALYLCASMPGDRGEAFFGQGTRLTVV.